This T cell receptor beta chain was documented in a study of cytotoxic CD8 clonotypes in ibrutinib-treated CLL (dated by TCRdb to the early 2020s). General notes on the study: The cohort included around 15 treatment-naive and ten to eleven relapsed/refractory patients; roughly 17 were IGHV unmutated. Of the 70 to 90 people in the trial, about two dozen had longitudinal samples available. Samples at response were collected after a median of about 12 months of treatment, with a range of about 6 to 36 months. Every remission and progressive disease sample was obtained while ibrutinib was still being received by the patients. Cryopreserved peripheral blood mononuclear cells were collected before treatment, at response, and at either disease progression or sustained remission. Partial responses were observed in approximately 24 patients and complete responses in 2; after a median follow-up of about 69 months, remission was maintained in 14 patients and progression was observed in approximately 12. On average, each sample yielded 270,000 or so productive templates and under 95,000 productive rearrangements. Overall results and qualifications from the work: Public clonotypes were rare and either shrank or stayed stable during treatment, and the rise in clonality at ibrutinib response reflected expansion of private clonotypes. Baseline clonality exceeded that of age-matched healthy donors and correlated strongly with circulating CD8+ T-cell counts. An increase in clonality was observed at ibrutinib response, with clonality remaining stable during sustained remission and falling back toward baseline at progression. Sampling times were not matched between sustained-remission and progressing patients, and lymph node repertoires were not studied.

Comments on this clone: The clone's antigen remains unknown. Base qualities were left out, and no much larger clone turns up one base away.

Taken with the paper, the label for time point translates to: approximately 25 months on ibrutinib. For TCR beta library preparation, roughly 2 micrograms of genomic DNA was extracted from cryopreserved PBMCs. Longitudinal blood samples from CLL patients receiving ibrutinib monotherapy were subjected to high-throughput TCR beta sequencing. The patients were enrolled in a single-center, open-label phase 2 trial of ibrutinib monotherapy. On a MiSeq, deep resolution sequencing aimed for a depth between 1 in 1 million and 1 in 200,000 T cells, with each clonotype covered around 9.2x on average. The immunoSEQ hsTCRB Kit was used to generate TCR beta libraries. On the authors' methods: ImmunoSEQ Data Assistant and ImmunoSEQ Analyzer were used for data analysis, and V, D and J genes were assigned according to IMGT definitions. Clonality, with values ranging from 0 to 1, was calculated as one minus the normalized Shannon entropy of productive rearrangement frequencies. Public clonotype analysis was restricted to overrepresented clonotypes comprising at least 0.05% of each patient's repertoire. Some 12 age-matched healthy donor repertoires from immuneACCESS served as clonality controls. TCRdb mirrors the immuneACCESS table, restricted to in-frame sequences. Some clones are absent from its copies; in checked studies, under half trace to an unresolved V gene, and the reason for the others is unknown. D and trimming were read from the DNA, whereas the V and J calls and clone size are those reported in that table. The sample includes roughly 190,000 clones, with 72% observed a single time. The top ten clonotypes cover roughly an eighth of the sample.

CDR1 and CDR2 (KGHSH, LQKENI) derive from the germline V gene. Cut back by 5 bases and 2 bases, the V and J ends lie 13 bases apart. From the cysteine up to the phenylalanine, the CDR3 has a length of 14 residues. Only the CDR3 DNA is retained, 42 bases long and in frame from the first base. The clonotype originates from a human donor with chronic lymphocytic leukemia. In this chain, TRBV18 is recombined with TRBJ2-7; the D gene is possibly TRBD1 or TRBD2, with 5 bases matching each. The sequencing used PBMCs, collected after 24 months of ibrutinib treatment. The CDR3: CASSSGPQTYEQYF. The DNA sequence follows: TGTGCCAGCTCATCGGGACCGCAAACCTACGAGCAGTACTTC.